The rows below give T cell receptor beta chains drawn from one sample of a study of human T cells and chemical hapten exposure. TCRdb fed the RACE reads into MiXCR, producing one record per CDR3 protein. The sample yields some 340,000 distinct CDR3 sequences, around 7% seen once. Material: whole blood, obtained in connection with sensitization to the hapten diphenylcyclopropenone (DPC). The receptors were sampled from a young woman with alopecia areata. Some clones in this sample may be carry-over from other donors' samples. Each CDR3 is given with its conserved first and last residue. Fields, in order: clone size, D gene, V gene, J gene, CDR3 protein, CDR3 DNA. A D gene is named only where the DNA matches it firmly. A clone size is listed for some rows: how often the clone was seen (once, few, many), or a class if it is expanded.

clone_size: few; d_call: -; v_call: TRBV19; j_call: TRBJ1-2; cdr3_aa: CAREDGYIYGYTF; cdr3_nt: TGTGCCAGGGAGGACGGATATATTTATGGCTACACCTTC
clone_size: many; d_call: -; v_call: TRBV24-1; j_call: TRBJ2-3; cdr3_aa: CATSDSASDTQYF; cdr3_nt: TGTGCCACCAGTGATTCCGCTTCTGATACGCAGTATTTT
clone_size: many; d_call: TRBD2; v_call: TRBV27; j_call: TRBJ2-7; cdr3_aa: CASSFLGLAGGRPYEQYF; cdr3_nt: TGTGCCAGCAGTTTCCTCGGACTAGCGGGGGGTAGACCCTACGAGCAGTACTTC
clone_size: -; d_call: TRBD2; v_call: TRBV7-6; j_call: TRBJ2-1; cdr3_aa: CASSLGASGAAAATYNEQFF; cdr3_nt: TGTGCCAGCAGCTTAGGGGCTAGCGGGGCCGCCGCCGCCACCTACAATGAGCAGTTCTTC
clone_size: -; d_call: -; v_call: TRBV9; j_call: TRBJ1-3; cdr3_aa: CASSVMDNSGNTIYF; cdr3_nt: TGTGCCAGCAGCGTTATGGACAACTCTGGAAACACCATATATTTT
clone_size: few; d_call: TRBD1; v_call: TRBV6-5; j_call: TRBJ1-4; cdr3_aa: CASSYSPGQGTFNEKLFF; cdr3_nt: TGTGCCAGCAGTTACTCGCCGGGACAGGGAACCTTTAATGAAAAACTGTTTTTT
clone_size: many; d_call: -; v_call: TRBV7-3; j_call: TRBJ1-1; cdr3_aa: CASSSPGAEAFF; cdr3_nt: TGTGCCAGCAGCTCACCCGGGGCTGAAGCTTTCTTT
clone_size: many; d_call: -; v_call: TRBV10-2; j_call: TRBJ1-1; cdr3_aa: CASSDSNVNTEAFF; cdr3_nt: TGCGCCAGCAGTGACAGCAACGTGAACACTGAAGCTTTCTTT
clone_size: -; d_call: -; v_call: TRBV5-6; j_call: TRBJ1-4; cdr3_aa: CASSSIHRAEREKLFF; cdr3_nt: TGTGCCAGCAGCTCGATCCACAGGGCCGAACGGGAAAAACTGTTTTTT
clone_size: -; d_call: -; v_call: TRBV5-5; j_call: TRBJ1-2; cdr3_aa: CASSFPRGTYYGYTF; cdr3_nt: TGTGCCAGCAGCTTTCCCCGGGGCACGTACTATGGCTACACCTTC
clone_size: few; d_call: TRBD2; v_call: TRBV10-3; j_call: TRBJ2-3; cdr3_aa: CAISETSGMTDTQYF; cdr3_nt: TGTGCCATCAGTGAGACTAGCGGGATGACAGATACGCAGTATTTT
clone_size: -; d_call: -; v_call: TRBV7-2; j_call: TRBJ1-2; cdr3_aa: CASSLSPRGPSLNYGYTF; cdr3_nt: TGTGCCAGCAGCTTATCCCCACGAGGACCGAGCTTAAACTATGGCTACACCTTC
clone_size: many; d_call: TRBD2; v_call: TRBV28; j_call: TRBJ2-3; cdr3_aa: CASSLARGALTTQYF; cdr3_nt: TGTGCCAGCAGTTTGGCGCGGGGGGCTTTGACTACGCAGTATTTT
clone_size: few; d_call: -; v_call: TRBV14; j_call: TRBJ1-4; cdr3_aa: CASSQAQETNEKLFF; cdr3_nt: TGTGCCAGCAGCCAAGCGCAGGAGACTAATGAAAAACTGTTTTTT
clone_size: many; d_call: -; v_call: TRBV12-5; j_call: TRBJ2-3; cdr3_aa: CASGSSGRGSTDTQYF; cdr3_nt: TGTGCTAGTGGTTCCTCAGGGCGGGGAAGCACAGATACGCAGTATTTT
clone_size: many; d_call: -; v_call: TRBV2; j_call: TRBJ1-5; cdr3_aa: CASSGGSNQPQHF; cdr3_nt: TGTGCCAGCAGCGGAGGTTCCAATCAGCCCCAGCATTTT
clone_size: many; d_call: -; v_call: TRBV29-1; j_call: TRBJ1-2; cdr3_aa: CSLWSGEADYGYTF; cdr3_nt: TGCAGCCTATGGTCTGGGGAGGCGGACTATGGCTACACCTTC
clone_size: few; d_call: -; v_call: TRBV9; j_call: TRBJ2-7; cdr3_aa: CASSVGKQGSYEQYF; cdr3_nt: TGTGCCAGCAGCGTAGGTAAACAGGGAAGCTACGAGCAGTACTTC
clone_size: -; d_call: TRBD1; v_call: TRBV6-5; j_call: TRBJ1-5; cdr3_aa: CASSPDRQGLSNQPQHF; cdr3_nt: TGTGCCAGCAGCCCTGACAGACAGGGTTTGAGCAATCAGCCCCAGCATTTT
clone_size: many; d_call: -; v_call: TRBV5-6; j_call: TRBJ2-7; cdr3_aa: CASSLVSDYEQYF; cdr3_nt: TGTGCCAGCAGCTTGGTGTCAGACTACGAGCAGTACTTC
clone_size: few; d_call: TRBD1; v_call: TRBV7-9; j_call: TRBJ2-3; cdr3_aa: CASSRIPTGQTSTDTQYF; cdr3_nt: TGTGCCAGCAGCCGGATACCCACGGGACAGACTAGCACAGATACGCAGTATTTT
clone_size: -; d_call: TRBD2; v_call: TRBV20-1; j_call: TRBJ2-1; cdr3_aa: CSAILAGGRREQFF; cdr3_nt: TGCAGTGCCATCCTAGCGGGGGGTCGGAGGGAGCAGTTCTTC
clone_size: many; d_call: -; v_call: TRBV6-2/TRBV6-3; j_call: TRBJ2-7; cdr3_aa: CASSYFEVYYEQYF; cdr3_nt: TGTGCCAGCAGTTACTTTGAGGTCTACTACGAGCAGTACTTC
clone_size: many; d_call: -; v_call: TRBV9; j_call: TRBJ2-3; cdr3_aa: CASSVGPGGADTQYF; cdr3_nt: TGTGCCAGCAGCGTGGGGCCAGGGGGGGCTGATACGCAGTATTTT
clone_size: few; d_call: -; v_call: TRBV6-5; j_call: TRBJ2-3; cdr3_aa: CASSASSDTQYF; cdr3_nt: TGTGCCAGCAGTGCCTCCTCCGATACGCAGTATTTT
clone_size: few; d_call: -; v_call: TRBV28; j_call: TRBJ2-7; cdr3_aa: CASSPYRETWEQYF; cdr3_nt: TGTGCCAGCAGTCCTTATAGGGAGACTTGGGAGCAGTACTTC
clone_size: few; d_call: TRBD1; v_call: TRBV10-3; j_call: TRBJ2-6; cdr3_aa: CAIKLTGGPSGANVLTF; cdr3_nt: TGTGCCATCAAACTGACAGGGGGCCCTTCTGGGGCCAACGTCCTGACTTTC
clone_size: few; d_call: -; v_call: TRBV6-6; j_call: TRBJ2-6; cdr3_aa: CASIPGQRLSGANVLTF; cdr3_nt: TGTGCCAGCATTCCGGGGCAGAGGCTCTCTGGGGCCAACGTCCTGACTTTC
clone_size: few; d_call: -; v_call: TRBV20-1; j_call: TRBJ1-1; cdr3_aa: CSARDLIGTEAFF; cdr3_nt: TGCAGTGCTAGAGACCTTATTGGGACTGAAGCTTTCTTT
clone_size: few; d_call: -; v_call: TRBV6-6; j_call: TRBJ1-2; cdr3_aa: CASSQLRGYTF; cdr3_nt: TGTGCCAGCAGCCAACTGAGGGGCTACACCTTC
clone_size: -; d_call: TRBD2; v_call: TRBV27; j_call: TRBJ2-1; cdr3_aa: CASSLSGTSSYNEQFF; cdr3_nt: TGTGCCAGCAGTTTAAGTGGGACTAGCTCCTACAATGAGCAGTTCTTC
clone_size: few; d_call: -; v_call: TRBV12-3/TRBV12-4; j_call: TRBJ2-3; cdr3_aa: CASSSGRALDTQYF; cdr3_nt: TGTGCCAGCAGCTCGGGACGCGCCTTGGATACGCAGTATTTT
clone_size: -; d_call: -; v_call: TRBV6-5; j_call: TRBJ1-3; cdr3_aa: CASSYSRGSSGNTIYF; cdr3_nt: TGTGCCAGCAGTTACAGTCGAGGGTCCTCTGGAAACACCATATATTTT
clone_size: many; d_call: TRBD2; v_call: TRBV6-6; j_call: TRBJ2-3; cdr3_aa: CASSYPSTGGKETQYF; cdr3_nt: TGTGCCAGCAGTTACCCTTCCACGGGGGGTAAGGAAACGCAGTATTTT
clone_size: -; d_call: -; v_call: TRBV6-2/TRBV6-3; j_call: TRBJ2-5; cdr3_aa: CASSYSGTGDQETQYF; cdr3_nt: TGTGCCAGCAGTTACTCAGGGACGGGGGACCAAGAGACCCAGTACTTC
clone_size: many; d_call: TRBD1; v_call: TRBV27; j_call: TRBJ2-5; cdr3_aa: CASSLYRGRGPQETQYF; cdr3_nt: TGTGCCAGCAGTTTGTACAGGGGGCGCGGACCCCAAGAGACCCAGTACTTC
clone_size: -; d_call: TRBD1; v_call: TRBV11-2; j_call: TRBJ1-2; cdr3_aa: CASSSRDRAWAGYTF; cdr3_nt: TGTGCCAGCAGCTCCCGGGACAGGGCCTGGGCTGGCTACACCTTC
clone_size: few; d_call: -; v_call: TRBV4-3; j_call: TRBJ2-3; cdr3_aa: CASSQVVGGQGTDTQYF; cdr3_nt: TGCGCCAGCAGCCAAGTCGTGGGAGGACAGGGCACAGATACGCAGTATTTT
clone_size: many; d_call: -; v_call: TRBV5-1; j_call: TRBJ2-5; cdr3_aa: CASSPSRQGQETQYF; cdr3_nt: TGCGCCAGCAGCCCCTCCCGGCAGGGGCAAGAGACCCAGTACTTC
clone_size: few; d_call: -; v_call: TRBV14; j_call: TRBJ2-5; cdr3_aa: CASSQTQGRETQYF; cdr3_nt: TGTGCCAGCAGCCAGACACAGGGACGAGAGACCCAGTACTTC
clone_size: -; d_call: -; v_call: TRBV20-1; j_call: TRBJ2-7; cdr3_aa: CSGQAHSYEQYF; cdr3_nt: TGCAGTGGACAGGCCCACTCCTACGAGCAGTACTTC
clone_size: many; d_call: -; v_call: TRBV12-3/TRBV12-4; j_call: TRBJ2-7; cdr3_aa: CASSLLRASYEQYF; cdr3_nt: TGTGCCAGCAGTTTACTCCGGGCCTCCTACGAGCAGTACTTC
clone_size: few; d_call: TRBD1; v_call: TRBV2; j_call: TRBJ1-1; cdr3_aa: CASSPGTGGGPNTEAFF; cdr3_nt: TGTGCCAGCAGTCCTGGGACAGGAGGGGGGCCGAACACTGAAGCTTTCTTT
clone_size: few; d_call: -; v_call: TRBV6-5; j_call: TRBJ1-6; cdr3_aa: CASSQDRGYLYSPLHF; cdr3_nt: TGTGCCAGCAGCCAGGATAGAGGGTACCTTTATTCACCCCTCCACTTT
clone_size: few; d_call: TRBD1; v_call: TRBV7-6; j_call: TRBJ2-1; cdr3_aa: CASSRTGGSGNEQFF; cdr3_nt: TGTGCCAGCAGCCGCACAGGGGGCTCTGGCAATGAGCAGTTCTTC
clone_size: many; d_call: TRBD1; v_call: TRBV7-8; j_call: TRBJ2-3; cdr3_aa: CASSRADRGLTDTQYF; cdr3_nt: TGTGCCAGCAGCCGTGCGGACAGGGGATTGACAGATACGCAGTATTTT
clone_size: -; d_call: -; v_call: TRBV7-6; j_call: TRBJ1-1; cdr3_aa: CASAVGGLNTEAFF; cdr3_nt: TGTGCCAGCGCAGTGGGGGGGTTGAACACTGAAGCTTTCTTT
clone_size: many; d_call: -; v_call: TRBV7-3; j_call: TRBJ2-5; cdr3_aa: CASSLVGGTEETQYF; cdr3_nt: TGTGCCAGCAGCCTGGTTGGGGGGACAGAAGAGACCCAGTACTTC
clone_size: -; d_call: -; v_call: TRBV6-6; j_call: TRBJ1-1; cdr3_aa: CATRQPNTEAFF; cdr3_nt: TGTGCCACCAGACAGCCTAACACTGAAGCTTTCTTT